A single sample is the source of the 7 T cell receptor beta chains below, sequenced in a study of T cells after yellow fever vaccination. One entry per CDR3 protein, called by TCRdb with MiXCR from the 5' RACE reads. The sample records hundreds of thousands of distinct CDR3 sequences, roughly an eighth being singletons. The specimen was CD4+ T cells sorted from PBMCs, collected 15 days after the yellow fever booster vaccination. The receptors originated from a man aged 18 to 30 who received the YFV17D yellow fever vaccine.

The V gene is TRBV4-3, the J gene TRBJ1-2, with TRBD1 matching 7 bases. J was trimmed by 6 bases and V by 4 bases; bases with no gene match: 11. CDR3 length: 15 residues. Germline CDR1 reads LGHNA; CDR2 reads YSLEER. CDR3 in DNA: TGCGCCAGCAGCCGAGGACAGGCGGACTACAATGGCTACACCTTC. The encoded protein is CASSRGQADYNGYTF.

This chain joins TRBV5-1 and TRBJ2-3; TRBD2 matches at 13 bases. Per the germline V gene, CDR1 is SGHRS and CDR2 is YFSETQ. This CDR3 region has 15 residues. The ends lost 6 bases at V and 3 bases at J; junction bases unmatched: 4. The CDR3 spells CASTTSGGRTDTQYF. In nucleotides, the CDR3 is TGCGCCAGCACGACTAGCGGGGGGAGGACAGATACGCAGTATTTT.

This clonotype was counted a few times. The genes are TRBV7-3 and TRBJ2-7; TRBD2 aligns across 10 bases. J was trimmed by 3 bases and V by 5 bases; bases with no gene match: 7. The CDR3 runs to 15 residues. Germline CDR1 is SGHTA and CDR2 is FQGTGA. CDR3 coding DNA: TGTGCCAGCAGCCCCGATAGCGGGGGGCTCTACGAGCAGTACTTC. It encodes CASSPDSGGLYEQYF.

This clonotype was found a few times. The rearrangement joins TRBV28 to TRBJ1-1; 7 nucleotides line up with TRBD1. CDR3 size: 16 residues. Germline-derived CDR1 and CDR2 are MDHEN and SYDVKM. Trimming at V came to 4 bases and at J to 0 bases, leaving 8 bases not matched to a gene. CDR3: CASSSGTGALNTEAFF. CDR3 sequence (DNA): TGTGCCAGCAGTTCGGGAACAGGGGCCCTGAACACTGAAGCTTTCTTT.

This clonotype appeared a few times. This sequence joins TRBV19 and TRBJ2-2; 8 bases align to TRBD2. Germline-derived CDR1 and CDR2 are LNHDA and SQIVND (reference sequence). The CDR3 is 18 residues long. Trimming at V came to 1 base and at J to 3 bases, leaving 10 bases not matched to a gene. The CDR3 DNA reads TGTGCCAGTAGTATAGGGTTAGGGGAAGCGGGGGACACCGGGGAGCTGTTTTTT. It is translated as CASSIGLGEAGDTGELFF.

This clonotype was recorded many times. The CDR3 protein is CASSRTGETQYF. The CDR3 bases are TGTGCCAGCAGCCGGACAGGGGAGACCCAGTACTTC. The chain joins TRBV7-2 to TRBJ2-5, with 8 nucleotides matching TRBD1. There are 12 residues in the CDR3. Germline-derived CDR1 and CDR2 are SGHTA and FQGNSA. The V segment lost 5 bases and the J segment 5 bases; nucleotides outside the gene matches: 1.

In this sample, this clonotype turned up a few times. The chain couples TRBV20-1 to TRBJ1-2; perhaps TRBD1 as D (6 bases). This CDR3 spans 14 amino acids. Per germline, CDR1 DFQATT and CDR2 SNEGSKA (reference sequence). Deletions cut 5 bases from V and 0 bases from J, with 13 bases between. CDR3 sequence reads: CSAGRTETNYGYTF. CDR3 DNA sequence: TGCAGTGCTGGCAGGACAGAGACTAACTATGGCTACACCTTC.